This TCR beta chain was identified in a study of blood T cell repertoires in COVID-19. Looking at the study overall: Some COVID-19 samples were acute and others convalescent; all came from the United States, Italy and Spain. PBMCs, B-cell-depleted T cells, or T cells were the source of the cDNA or gDNA that made up the material.

This CDR3 contains 14 residues. The V and J ends lost 0 bases and 0 bases respectively, with 5 bases between them. The germline CDR1 and CDR2 sequences are MGHRA and YSYEKL. The protocol was immunoSEQ multiplex PCR, while the TCRdb copy is restricted to in-frame clones and leaves out a portion. The data contain about 150,000 clones, 80% to 90% of them singletons. This receptor was taken from a middle-aged woman with acute or convalescent COVID-19. The sequenced sample was peripheral blood. The chain has TRBV4-1 and TRBJ1-2; no definite D call. The CDR3 spells CASSQERANYGYTF. DNA for the CDR3: TGCGCCAGCAGCCAAGAGCGAGCTAACTATGGCTACACCTTC.